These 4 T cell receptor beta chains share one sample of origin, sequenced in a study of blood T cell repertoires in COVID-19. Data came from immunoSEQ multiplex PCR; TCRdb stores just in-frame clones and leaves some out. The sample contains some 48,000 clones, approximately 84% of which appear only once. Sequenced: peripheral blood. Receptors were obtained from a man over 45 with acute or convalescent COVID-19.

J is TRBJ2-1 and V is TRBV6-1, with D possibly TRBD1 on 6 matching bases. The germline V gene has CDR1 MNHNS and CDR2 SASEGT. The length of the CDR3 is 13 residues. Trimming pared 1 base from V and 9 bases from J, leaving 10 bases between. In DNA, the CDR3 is TGTGCCAGCAGTGAAGGGGGGCAAGGTGAGCAGTTCTTC. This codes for CASSEGGQGEQFF.

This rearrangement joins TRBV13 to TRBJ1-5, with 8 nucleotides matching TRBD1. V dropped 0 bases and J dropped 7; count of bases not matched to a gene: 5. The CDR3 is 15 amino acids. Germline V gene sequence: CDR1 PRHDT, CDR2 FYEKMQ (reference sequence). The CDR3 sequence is CASSLGQGVLQPQHF. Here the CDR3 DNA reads TGTGCCAGCAGCTTAGGACAGGGGGTCTTACAGCCCCAGCATTTT.

This CDR3 reads CASSIEQGGEQFF. CDR3 DNA sequence: TGTGCCAGCTCCATTGAGCAGGGAGGTGAGCAGTTCTTC. V usage is TRBV18 and J usage is TRBJ2-1; D may be TRBD2 (6 bases). With 6 bases removed from V and 9 bases from J, the gap between germline ends came to 15 bases. CDR1 KGHSH and CDR2 LQKENI come from the germline V gene. This CDR3 region has 13 residues.

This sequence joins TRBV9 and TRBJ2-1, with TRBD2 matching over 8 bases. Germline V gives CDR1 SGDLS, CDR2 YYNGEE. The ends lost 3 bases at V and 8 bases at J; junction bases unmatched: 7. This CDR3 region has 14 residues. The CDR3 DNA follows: TGTGCCAGCAGCGCCCTTACTAGCGGTGATGAGCAGTTCTTC. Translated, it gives CASSALTSGDEQFF.